Listed below are T cell receptor beta chains from one sample, sequenced in a study of OX40 agonist ivuxolimab in advanced cancers. Produced via immunoSEQ multiplex PCR; TCRdb's table is partial and in-frame only. Here the sample spans tens of thousands of clones, over 75% being singletons. The starting material was CD4+ or CD8+ T cells sorted from blood, obtained in a trial of the OX40 agonist ivuxolimab. These receptors were collected from an adult with an advanced solid tumor such as melanoma, head and neck, liver or kidney cancer. CDR3s include the opening cysteine and the closing phenylalanine or tryptophan.

V gene: TRBV15; J gene: TRBJ1-2; CDR3 protein: CATSRSGFGYTF
V gene: TRBV7-2; J gene: TRBJ2-3; CDR3 protein: CASSPIAGGSTDTQYF
V gene: TRBV4-1; J gene: TRBJ2-7; CDR3 protein: CASSQGGTGNYEQYF
V gene: TRBV30; J gene: TRBJ2-2; CDR3 protein: CAWSPPSGSDTGELFF
V gene: TRBV7-9; J gene: TRBJ1-2; CDR3 protein: CASSFEPGQSNYGYTF
V gene: TRBV4-3; J gene: TRBJ2-7; CDR3 protein: CASSQGDSVYEQYF
V gene: TRBV5-4; J gene: TRBJ1-6; CDR3 protein: CASSLAAGSNSPLHF
V gene: TRBV7-2; J gene: TRBJ1-6; CDR3 protein: CASSLDRGSYNSPLHF
V gene: TRBV27; J gene: TRBJ1-2; CDR3 protein: CASKEKGITYGYTF
V gene: TRBV12-5; J gene: TRBJ2-2; CDR3 protein: CASGFKNGELFF
V gene: TRBV7-3; J gene: TRBJ2-7; CDR3 protein: CASSPGGAGRVEQYF
V gene: TRBV27; J gene: TRBJ1-5; CDR3 protein: CASSLYRDQPQHF
V gene: TRBV15; J gene: TRBJ2-4; CDR3 protein: CATSTLQGIAKNIQYF
V gene: TRBV7-9; J gene: TRBJ2-7; CDR3 protein: CASSLALEGEQYF
V gene: TRBV7-6; J gene: TRBJ2-5; CDR3 protein: CASSLNPSSRGETQYF
V gene: TRBV11-2; J gene: TRBJ2-1; CDR3 protein: CASSRGGGGPSKYNEQFF
V gene: TRBV7-2; J gene: TRBJ1-1; CDR3 protein: CASSLDPPNTEAFF
V gene: TRBV28; J gene: TRBJ2-7; CDR3 protein: CASSFPRSSGEYEQYF
V gene: TRBV7-7; J gene: TRBJ2-1; CDR3 protein: CASSFYPRSGNEQFF
V gene: TRBV4-3; J gene: TRBJ2-1; CDR3 protein: CASSRLTGLLSSYNEQFF
V gene: TRBV28; J gene: TRBJ2-3; CDR3 protein: CASSLWSGGGSGGTDTQYF
V gene: TRBV6-5; J gene: TRBJ2-5; CDR3 protein: CASTSQETQYF
V gene: TRBV7-9; J gene: TRBJ2-7; CDR3 protein: CASSSSVGYEQYF
V gene: TRBV7-8; J gene: TRBJ2-3; CDR3 protein: CASSLVGLGEDTQYF
V gene: TRBV9; J gene: TRBJ1-2; CDR3 protein: CASSVGGGGGYTF
V gene: TRBV6-5; J gene: TRBJ2-7; CDR3 protein: CASSFPGTTGLYF
V gene: TRBV10-3; J gene: TRBJ2-1; CDR3 protein: CAISERMGTGVNEQFF
V gene: TRBV7-9; J gene: TRBJ1-6; CDR3 protein: CAIPGQAAAPLHF
V gene: TRBV7-3; J gene: .; CDR3 protein: CASSLRSYEQYF
V gene: TRBV7-9; J gene: TRBJ2-7; CDR3 protein: CASSIEDNHYEQYF
V gene: TRBV7-9; J gene: TRBJ2-3; CDR3 protein: CASSVVAGRKDTQYF
V gene: TRBV18; J gene: TRBJ1-6; CDR3 protein: CASSQSGTDNSPLHF
V gene: TRBV4-2; J gene: TRBJ1-1; CDR3 protein: CASSQGGVSTEAFF
V gene: TRBV5-1; J gene: TRBJ2-1; CDR3 protein: CASSSAGGYNEQFF
V gene: TRBV19; J gene: TRBJ2-7; CDR3 protein: CASSPNSGGSYEQYF
V gene: TRBV7-7; J gene: TRBJ2-2; CDR3 protein: CASSLGGDTGELFF
V gene: TRBV18; J gene: TRBJ1-1; CDR3 protein: CASSPLDRQGEAFF
V gene: TRBV29-1; J gene: TRBJ1-2; CDR3 protein: CSVEGSLDGQGNFNYGYTF
V gene: TRBV2; J gene: TRBJ2-1; CDR3 protein: CASSDGEVAPGEQFF
V gene: TRBV14; J gene: TRBJ2-4; CDR3 protein: CASSQGGPKTKNIQYF
V gene: TRBV6-6; J gene: TRBJ2-2; CDR3 protein: CASSYGERTGELFF
V gene: TRBV28; J gene: TRBJ2-4; CDR3 protein: CASSLFQENIQYF
V gene: TRBV5-6; J gene: TRBJ2-2; CDR3 protein: CASSLEWTSTGELFF
V gene: TRBV2; J gene: TRBJ1-1; CDR3 protein: CASSEVPGREAFF
V gene: TRBV10-3; J gene: TRBJ2-7; CDR3 protein: CATGLSGNNYEQYF
V gene: TRBV19; J gene: TRBJ2-2; CDR3 protein: CASSFQDYTGELFF
V gene: TRBV5-4; J gene: TRBJ2-3; CDR3 protein: CASSTWGTDTQYF
V gene: TRBV10-3; J gene: TRBJ1-1; CDR3 protein: CAISFGEGANTEAFF
V gene: TRBV18; J gene: TRBJ1-5; CDR3 protein: CASSPPWSGTGDQPQHF
V gene: TRBV6-1; J gene: TRBJ2-7; CDR3 protein: CASSARTGTYEQYF
V gene: TRBV5-4; J gene: TRBJ2-1; CDR3 protein: CASSSRTSGSYNEQFF